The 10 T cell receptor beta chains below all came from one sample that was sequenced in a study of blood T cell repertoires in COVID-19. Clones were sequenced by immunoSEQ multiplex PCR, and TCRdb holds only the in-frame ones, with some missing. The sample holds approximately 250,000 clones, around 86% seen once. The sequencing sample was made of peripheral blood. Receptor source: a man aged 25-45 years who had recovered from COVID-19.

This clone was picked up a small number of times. Written as DNA, the CDR3 is TGTGCCAGCAGTGTCCACGGGGGGAGCACAGATACGCAGTATTTT. Translating gives CASSVHGGSTDTQYF. The V gene is TRBV6-4, the J gene TRBJ2-3, with 7 bases matching TRBD2. The CDR3 extends over 15 amino acids. With V trimmed by 4 bases and J by 0 bases, 4 bases remained unmatched. Per the germline V gene, CDR1 is MRHNA and CDR2 is SNTAGT.

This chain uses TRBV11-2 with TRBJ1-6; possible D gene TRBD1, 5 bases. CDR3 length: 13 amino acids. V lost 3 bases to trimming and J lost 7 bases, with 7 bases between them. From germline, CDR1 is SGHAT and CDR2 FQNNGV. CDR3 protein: CASSFTGNSPLHF. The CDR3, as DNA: TGTGCCAGCAGCTTCACAGGCAATTCACCCCTCCACTTT.

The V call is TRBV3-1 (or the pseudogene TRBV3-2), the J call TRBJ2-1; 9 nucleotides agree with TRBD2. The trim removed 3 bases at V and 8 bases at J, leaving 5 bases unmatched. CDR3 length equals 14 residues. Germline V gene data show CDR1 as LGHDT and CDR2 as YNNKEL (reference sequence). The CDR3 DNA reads TGTGCCAGCAGCCAGGGGGCTAGCGGGGATGAGCAGTTCTTC. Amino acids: CASSQGASGDEQFF.

The CDR3 nucleotides are TGTGCCACCAGCAGAGAGTTGAGGGGGTGGGCTTTCTTT. Encoded protein: CATSRELRGWAFF. This chain connects TRBV15 to TRBJ1-1, with a tentative D call TRBD1 (6 bases). The CDR3 runs 13 residues. V was cut by 0 bases and J by 11 bases, with 13 bases left in between. CDR1 and CDR2 (germline): LNHNV, YYDKDF (reference sequence).

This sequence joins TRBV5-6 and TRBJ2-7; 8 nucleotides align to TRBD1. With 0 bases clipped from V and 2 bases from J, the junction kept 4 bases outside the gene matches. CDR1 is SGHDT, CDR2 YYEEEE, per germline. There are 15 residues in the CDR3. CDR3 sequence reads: CASSLAGTGPYEQYF. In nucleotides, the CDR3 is TGTGCCAGCAGCTTGGCTGGGACAGGACCCTACGAGCAGTACTTC. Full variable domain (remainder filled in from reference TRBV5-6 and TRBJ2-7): DAGVTQSPTHLIKTRGQQVTLRCSPKSGHDTVSWYQQALGQGPQFIFQYYEEEERQRGNFPDRFSGHQFPNYSSELNVNALLLGDSALYLCASSLAGTGPYEQYFGPGTRLTVT.

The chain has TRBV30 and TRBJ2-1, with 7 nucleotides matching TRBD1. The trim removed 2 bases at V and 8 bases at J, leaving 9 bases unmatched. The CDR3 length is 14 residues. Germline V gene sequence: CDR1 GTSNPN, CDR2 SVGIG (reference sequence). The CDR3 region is CAWSLQGTPYEQFF. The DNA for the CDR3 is TGTGCCTGGAGTCTACAGGGGACCCCGTATGAGCAGTTCTTC.

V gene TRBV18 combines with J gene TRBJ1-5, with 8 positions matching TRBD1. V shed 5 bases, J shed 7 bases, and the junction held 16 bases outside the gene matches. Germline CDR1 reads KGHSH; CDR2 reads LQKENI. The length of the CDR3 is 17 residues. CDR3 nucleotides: TGTGCCAGCTCATCCCCCTGGACAGGGAAGGTCCGGCAGCCCCAGCATTTT. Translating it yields CASSSPWTGKVRQPQHF.

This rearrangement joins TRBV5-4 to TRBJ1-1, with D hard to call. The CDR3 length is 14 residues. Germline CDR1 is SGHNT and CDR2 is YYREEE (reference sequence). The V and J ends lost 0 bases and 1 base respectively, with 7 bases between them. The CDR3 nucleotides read TGTGCCAGCAGCTTGGGGTCAGAGAACACTGAAGCTTTCTTT. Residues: CASSLGSENTEAFF.

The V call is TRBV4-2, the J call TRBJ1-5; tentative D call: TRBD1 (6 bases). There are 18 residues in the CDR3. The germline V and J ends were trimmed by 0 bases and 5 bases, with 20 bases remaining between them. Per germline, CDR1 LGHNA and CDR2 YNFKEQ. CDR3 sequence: CASSQDSTSRDIYQPQHF. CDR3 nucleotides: TGTGCCAGCAGCCAAGATTCCACCAGTAGGGACATTTATCAGCCCCAGCATTTT.

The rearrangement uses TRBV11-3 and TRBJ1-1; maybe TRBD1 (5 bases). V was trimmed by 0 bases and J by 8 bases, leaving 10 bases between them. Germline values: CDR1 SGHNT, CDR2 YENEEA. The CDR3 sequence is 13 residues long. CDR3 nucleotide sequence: TGTGCCAGCAGCTTAGAGGCAGGGCTAGAAGCTTTCTTT. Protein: CASSLEAGLEAFF.